These T cell receptor beta chains were read from a single sample in a study of immune reconstitution after stem cell transplant in scleroderma. TCRdb re-derived calls from the RT-PCR reads in MiXCR, one entry per CDR3 protein. This sample has about 5,600 distinct CDR3 sequences; 7% to 9% occur once, and the top ten carry around 10%. The sample here was taken before or after autologous hematopoietic stem cell transplantation (not recorded which). These TCRs come from a male donor with systemic sclerosis. Each CDR3 is given with its conserved first and last residue. The D gene is left open where the match is weak. The listing skips clone size in some rows; elsewhere it reads once, few, many or a size class.

TRBJ2-3 | medium-sized | - | TRBV5-1 | TGCGCCAGCAGCTTGGGCATCCGTTTGGGGTTAGATACGCAGTATTTT | CASSLGIRLGLDTQYF
TRBJ2-1 | - | - | TRBV5-1 | TGCGCCAGCGGCTTGGTTCCCCAGGTAGGGGCCAATGAGCAGTTCTTC | CASGLVPQVGANEQFF
TRBJ1-5 | - | - | TRBV28 | TGTGCCAGCAGTCTCCGACAGGCCCCCCCGCATTTT | CASSLRQAPPHF
TRBJ1-3 | medium-sized | TRBD1 | TRBV6-5 | TGTGCCAGCAGTAAATGGGACAGCCGCTCTGGAAACACCATATATTTT | CASSKWDSRSGNTIYF
TRBJ1-5 | few | TRBD1 | TRBV20-1 | TGCAGTGCCCAGGGACAGGCCCCCCGGAGCAATCAGCCCCAGCATTTT | CSAQGQAPRSNQPQHF
TRBJ1-2 | medium-sized | - | TRBV6-2/TRBV6-3 | TGTGCCAGCAGCTCCCTAAATCTGCGCCCCTTC | CASSSLNLRPF
TRBJ2-3 | - | TRBD2 | TRBV7-2 | TGTGCCAGCAGCTTAGCCTTTGATCTAGCGGGAGGCCAGGACACAGATACGCAGTATTTT | CASSLAFDLAGGQDTDTQYF
TRBJ2-7 | medium-sized | - | TRBV4-1 | TGCGCCAGCAGCCAAGGGAAAAGCGGGTCCTACGAGCAGTACTTC | CASSQGKSGSYEQYF
TRBJ1-5 | medium-sized | - | TRBV20-1 | TGCAGTGCTAGGTCGCGACAGGCCAATCAGCCCCAGCATTTT | CSARSRQANQPQHF
TRBJ2-2 | medium-sized | - | TRBV20-1 | TGCAGTGCTAGAGGCCGGGGCTCGAACACCGGGGAGCTGTTTTTT | CSARGRGSNTGELFF
TRBJ2-6 | - | - | TRBV3-1 | TGTGCCAGCAGCCGCACCACAGGATCCGGGGCCAACGTCCTGACTTTC | CASSRTTGSGANVLTF
TRBJ2-7 | medium-sized | - | TRBV2 | TGTGCCAGCAGTGGGGGGCCCACCTACGAGCAGTACTTC | CASSGGPTYEQYF
TRBJ2-3 | few | TRBD2 | TRBV20-1 | TGCAGTGCTCAACCAGCTAGCGGGGGGTCCTGGGGTTCGCAGTATTTT | CSAQPASGGSWGSQYF
TRBJ2-7 | medium-sized | - | TRBV23-1 | TGCGCCAGCAGTCAATGGGGAGCGGCCCTAGAGAGGGACGAGCAGTACTTC | CASSQWGAALERDEQYF
TRBJ2-7 | - | - | TRBV10-3 | TGTGCCATCAGTGGCGCGCGGGACAACTACGAGCAGTACTTC | CAISGARDNYEQYF
TRBJ1-1 | medium-sized | - | TRBV20-1 | TGCAGTGCGGGGGTAATGAACACTGAAGCTTTCTTT | CSAGVMNTEAFF
TRBJ1-6 | - | - | TRBV7-2 | TGTGCCAGCAGCTTAGTAGCCGGCGGCTTTAATTCACCCCTCCACTTT | CASSLVAGGFNSPLHF
TRBJ1-2 | - | - | TRBV7-8 | TGTGCCAGCAGCACGGACAGTAGCCATGGCTACACCTTC | CASSTDSSHGYTF
TRBJ2-2 | - | - | TRBV7-6 | TGTGCCAGCAGCTTCTCCGGGCTCCTGAGGAGCGGGGAGCTGTTTTTT | CASSFSGLLRSGELFF
TRBJ2-3 | few | - | TRBV15 | TGTGCCACCAGCAGAGATGGGGGAACGGGAGACCGCACAGATACGCAGTATTTT | CATSRDGGTGDRTDTQYF
TRBJ2-7 | - | - | TRBV5-1 | TGCGCCAGCAGCTCGGTGAGGGACTACGAGCAGTACTTC | CASSSVRDYEQYF
TRBJ2-2 | medium-sized | - | TRBV5-1 | TGCGCCAGCAGCTTGGGTCCCAACACCGGGGAGCTGTTTTTT | CASSLGPNTGELFF
TRBJ2-5 | few | TRBD2 | TRBV7-2 | TGTGCCAGCAGCTACCTAGCGGGGGGGGAGACCCAGTACTTC | CASSYLAGGETQYF
TRBJ2-3 | - | TRBD2 | TRBV29-1 | TGCAGCGTTCTTGGGGGGGGGACCCCGGGGGATACGCAGTATTTT | CSVLGGGTPGDTQYF
TRBJ1-2 | medium-sized | - | TRBV12-3/TRBV12-4 | TGTGCCAGCAGTCCCACCCCCCGGGGAGCTAACTATGGCTACACCTTC | CASSPTPRGANYGYTF
TRBJ2-2 | few | - | TRBV4-3 | TGCGCCAGCAGCCAAAACCTAGGGGGCACCGGGGAGCTGTTTTTT | CASSQNLGGTGELFF
TRBJ1-2 | medium-sized | TRBD1 | TRBV12-3/TRBV12-4 | TGTGCCAGCAGTCCGACAGGGTACACCTTC | CASSPTGYTF
TRBJ1-1 | medium-sized | TRBD1 | TRBV20-1 | TGCAGTGCTAGAAATCCCGGGACAGGAGGGGCTGAAGCTTTCTTT | CSARNPGTGGAEAFF
TRBJ1-4 | medium-sized | - | TRBV6-1 | TGTGCCAGCAATACAGGGTCAACTAATGAAAAACTGTTTTTT | CASNTGSTNEKLFF
TRBJ2-1 | few | - | TRBV19 | TGTGCCAGTAGTATAGCTAGGTACAGTGGGGGTTTCGACAATGAGCAGTTCTTC | CASSIARYSGGFDNEQFF
TRBJ2-1 | - | TRBD2 | TRBV5-1 | TGCGCCAGCAGCTCGGGGGGGGAGCAGTTCTTC | CASSSGGEQFF
TRBJ2-1 | - | TRBD2 | TRBV27 | TGTGCCAGCACTTATACGACTAGCGGAGGTGGGTCCTACAATGAGCAGTTCTTC | CASTYTTSGGGSYNEQFF
TRBJ2-2 | few | - | TRBV7-2 | TGTGCCAGCAGGAGACCCGGGACTGACACCGGGGAGCTGTTTTTT | CASRRPGTDTGELFF
TRBJ2-3 | few | TRBD1 | TRBV3-1 | TGTGCCAGCAGCCAAGATCAGGGGGGCACAGATACGCAGTATTTT | CASSQDQGGTDTQYF
TRBJ2-3 | medium-sized | TRBD2 | TRBV20-1 | TGCAGTGCTAGGAAGCGGGGAGACAACACAGATACGCAGTATTTT | CSARKRGDNTDTQYF
TRBJ2-5 | few | - | TRBV20-1 | TGCAGTGCTAGCCAGGGGTTGGTGCAGACCCAGTACTTC | CSASQGLVQTQYF
TRBJ2-7 | medium-sized | - | TRBV10-3 | TGTGCCATCAGTGGTCGGCCAGCCAAGACCTACGAGCAGTACTTC | CAISGRPAKTYEQYF
TRBJ2-7 | - | - | TRBV5-1 | TGCGCCAGCAGCTTGGCCAAGTTGAGCTACGAGCAGTACTTC | CASSLAKLSYEQYF
TRBJ2-1 | medium-sized | - | TRBV11-2 | TGTGCCAGCAGCTTAGTCCCCGCATACAATGAGCAGTTCTTC | CASSLVPAYNEQFF
TRBJ2-3 | few | TRBD2 | TRBV9 | TGTGCCAGCAATAGCGGGAGTGGGGCAGATACGCAGTATTTT | CASNSGSGADTQYF